This T cell receptor beta chain was documented in a study of blood T cell repertoires in COVID-19. Study context: Collection of acute and convalescent COVID-19 samples took place in the United States, Italy and Spain. The cDNA or gDNA used as material had been derived from T cells, B-cell-depleted T cells, or PBMCs.

Across about two dozen US areas, participants ranged in age from roughly 18 to 95 years. This CDR3 is built from 16 residues. Data came from immunoSEQ multiplex PCR; TCRdb stores just in-frame clones and leaves some out. Of about 250,000 clones in the sample, about 87% were seen once. Input material: PBMCs or T cells enriched from blood (not recorded which). The source of this sequence is a woman between 45 and 65 years old who had recovered from COVID-19. The chain recombines TRBV21-1 with TRBJ1-1. TRBV21-1 is given as a pseudogene. CDR3 amino acids: CANAFDPMTVNTEAFF. Here the CDR3 DNA reads TGTGCCAACGCTTTCGACCCGATGACTGTGAACACTGAAGCTTTCTTT.